This T cell receptor beta chain was identified during a study of T-cell memory formation after mild COVID-19. Study-level background: The study found TCR clusters largely donor specific. The study's findings and limits: Clones that contracted clustered mainly in CM and EM if CD4+ and in EMRA if CD8+. Some SARS-CoV-2-responding clones were already detected in memory before infection. CD4/CD8 balance held among clones contracting day 15 to 85, and later expanders leaned CD4+.

Each CDR3 protein gets one entry after TCRdb re-called the 5' RACE reads with MiXCR. The repertoire has fewer than 75,000 distinct CDR3 sequences, over 9% of them found once; the top ten carry around 25%. The CDR3 has 15 amino acids. V lost 6 bases, J lost 7 bases, and 12 bases stayed unmatched. Germline-derived CDR1 and CDR2 are MNHEY and SVGAGI. This clonotype was seen only a few times. The antigen remains unidentified. Sequenced sample: PBMCs or a T cell subset sorted from them (not recorded which). The TCR sequence derives from a man younger than 35 who had mild COVID-19 (a few samples of this study predate the infection). Cell type and time point are not known. V usage is TRBV6-5 and J usage is TRBJ1-5; TRBD1 matches at 7 bases. The chain's CDR3 is CASSNTGDVRQPQHF. The CDR3 DNA reads as TGTGCCAGCAGCAACACAGGGGATGTTCGACAGCCCCAGCATTTT.